This TCR beta chain originates from a study of blood T cell repertoires in COVID-19. On the study more broadly: The analysed material was cDNA or gDNA that came from T cells, B-cell-depleted T cells, or PBMCs.

With V trimmed by 6 bases and J by 6 bases, 12 bases remained unmatched. CDR3 length equals 15 residues. Looked up from germline, CDR1 is LGHDT and CDR2 is YNNKEL (reference sequence). TCRdb keeps only in-frame clones here, not all; method: immunoSEQ multiplex PCR. In the table there are about 210,000 clones, around four fifths of which are singletons. This receptor was taken from a woman aged 40 to 50 with active or convalescent COVID-19. The rearrangement joins TRBV3-1 (or the pseudogene TRBV3-2) to TRBJ2-7, with 9 bases that match TRBD1. Material: peripheral blood. The CDR3 here is CASSVPGQGSFEQYF. The CDR3, as DNA: TGTGCCAGCAGTGTACCGGGACAGGGTTCGTTCGAGCAGTACTTC.